This TCR beta chain was identified during a study of response to subunit inactivated influenza vaccine. Study observations and caveats: Authors suggested that a seasonal influenza vaccination recruits few new T cells each time.

The germline V gene encodes CDR1 SGHRS and CDR2 YFSETQ. The V end lost 4 bases, the J end lost 3 bases, and 11 bases lay between the germline ends. This CDR3 comprises 14 residues. TCRdb ran MiXCR on the RT-PCR reads and lists one entry per CDR3 protein. In the table there are 540,000 or so distinct CDR3 sequences, approximately 13% of which are singletons. This clonotype has just a few counts. Antigen specificity is unknown. Material: PBMCs from blood, obtained 35 to 45 days after vaccination. The TCR originated in a man aged 45-60 years who received an inactivated influenza vaccine. The chain is built from TRBV5-1 and TRBJ1-3; unclear D gene. CDR3: CASSAQEGGNTIYF. CDR3 in DNA: TGCGCCAGCAGCGCTCAGGAAGGTGGAAACACCATATATTTT.